This T cell receptor (beta chain) appears in the sequencing data of a study of blood T cell repertoires in COVID-19. The CDR3 consists of 15 residues. Per the germline V gene, CDR1 is GTSNPN and CDR2 is SVGIG (reference sequence). The J segment lost 6 bases and the V segment lost 2 bases, leaving 7 bases of the junction unmatched. Repertoires were generated with immunoSEQ multiplex PCR, while TCRdb's copy carries only in-frame clones and drops some. This sample has around 130,000 clones, with over 75% found just once. This receptor was taken from a man aged 35 to 55 with active or convalescent COVID-19. The J gene is TRBJ1-6, the V gene TRBV30, with TRBD1 identical over 7 bases. The sample consisted of peripheral blood. CDR3 residues: CAWSTGRQGNSPLHF. DNA for the CDR3: TGTGCCTGGAGTACGGGGAGACAGGGTAATTCACCCCTCCACTTT.